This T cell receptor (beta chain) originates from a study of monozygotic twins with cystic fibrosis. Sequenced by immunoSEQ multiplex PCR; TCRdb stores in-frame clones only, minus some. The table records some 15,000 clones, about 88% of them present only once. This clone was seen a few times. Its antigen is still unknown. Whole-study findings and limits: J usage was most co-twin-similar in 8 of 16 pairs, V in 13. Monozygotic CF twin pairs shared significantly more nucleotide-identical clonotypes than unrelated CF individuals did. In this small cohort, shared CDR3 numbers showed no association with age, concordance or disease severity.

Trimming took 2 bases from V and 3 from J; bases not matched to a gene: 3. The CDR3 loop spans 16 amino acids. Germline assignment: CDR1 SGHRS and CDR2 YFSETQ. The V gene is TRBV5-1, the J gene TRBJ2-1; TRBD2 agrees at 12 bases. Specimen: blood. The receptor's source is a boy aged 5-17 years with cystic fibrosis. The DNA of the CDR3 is TGCGCCAGCAGCTTTACGGGACTAGCGGGCTACAATGAGCAGTTCTTC. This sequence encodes CASSFTGLAGYNEQFF. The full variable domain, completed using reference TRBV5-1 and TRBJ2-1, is KAGVTQTPRYLIKTRGQQVTLSCSPISGHRSVSWYQQTPGQGLQFLFEYFSETQRNKGNFPGRFSGRQFSNSRSEMNVSTLELGDSALYLCASSFTGLAGYNEQFFGPGTRLTVL.